This T cell receptor (beta chain) was retrieved from a study of T cell repertoires in ileal Crohn's disease (dated by TCRdb to between 2019 and 2020). At the level of the whole study: Median disease duration was roughly 8 years, and around a third of patients were identified as active smokers at the time of surgery. Surgery was performed for a complication in all patients, with stricturing disease in approximately 60% and penetrating disease in around 40%. Roughly half of the patients were given postoperative therapy, with 15 to 20 on anti-TNF agents and about ten on thiopurines. M0 samples consisted of biopsies taken from the inflamed part of the ileum in the surgical resection specimen. For commercial TCRB immunosequencing, 400 to 550 nanograms of biopsy DNA were submitted for each sample. TCR repertoire analysis was performed in roughly 50 Crohn's disease patients drawn from a prospective multicentre cohort. The study was conducted in parallel with a multicentre cohort that was designed to identify predictors of early endoscopic recurrence following ileocolonic resection. Endoscopic postoperative recurrence was defined as a Rutgeerts score above i0. A total of about 170 mucosal samples from approximately 60 patients were sequenced, collected from several sites on the surgical specimen and at postoperative endoscopy. Results the study describes overall, beyond this receptor: Higher high-frequency clone percentages at surgery were associated with endoscopic recurrence; all patients with clonality above 26.8% (18/57) had recurrence. Only a subgroup of patients, of unstated size, had their mucosal CD4 and CD8 T cells sorted and sequenced. A significantly higher proportion of clonal expansions was observed in active smokers at surgery than in non-smokers (about 25% vs 20%, p=0.02). More high-frequency clones were carried by sorted CD8 T cells than by CD4 T cells, suggesting that mucosal expansions were mainly CD8.

Library preparation employed the immunoSEQ multiplex PCR assay. Adaptive Biotechnology amplified CDR3 regions from genomic DNA with a two-step multiplex PCR that controlled for amplification bias. Primers covering every V and J gene segment were used in the first PCR, while barcodes and Illumina adapters were added in the second PCR. CDR3 libraries were sequenced using an Illumina instrument. The original methods were these. Analysis combined the vendor-provided pipelines with custom analysis of raw data in R/Bioconductor under R version 3.3.0. Clonality, ranging from 0 to 1, was calculated as the inverse of the normalised Shannon entropy of all productive clones. High-frequency clones were defined as the share of the repertoire taken up by the top 100 clones, keeping only clones that passed a 95% confidence test. The Simpson index measured repertoire diversity, and the Morisita-Horn index measured overlap between samples. What TCRdb holds here is the immuneACCESS table cut down to in-frame rearrangements. Part of the clones is not present; checked against another copy, under half of the missing clones reflect an unresolved V gene, and the others are unexplained. That table gives V, J and clone size, and the DNA gave D and trimming. Within this sample are about 2,300 clones, with approximately 93% of them counted one time only. Of the sample, about 4% is held by the ten largest clones.

Per the publication, the time point label means: inflamed ileum from the surgical specimen. Adults with ileal or ileocolonic Crohn's disease and an indication for ileocolonic resection were eligible for inclusion. Whole ileal mucosal biopsies were stored frozen at -80°C before DNA extraction. Genomic DNA was extracted from frozen whole biopsies with a TRizol-based method and quantified on a NanoDrop 2000 spectrophotometer. In regard to this clone: The specificity of this receptor is unknown. Base qualities are missing; no much larger clone stands one base away.

The CDR3 starts with the cysteine, ends with the phenylalanine, and has 14 residues. Here the CDR3 DNA is all that survives: 42 bases in frame from base 1. CDR1 and CDR2 are read off the germline V gene as SGDLS and YYNGEE. Trimming costs V 0 bases and J 1 base, and their ends lie 7 bases apart. Sequenced sample: ileal tissue. The chain joins TRBV9 to TRBJ1-1; the D region possibly corresponds to TRBD1 (6 bases align). The receptor was isolated from an adult with Crohn's disease. The DNA sequence is given as TGTGCCAGCAGCGTAGAGGGGGGGAACACTGAAGCTTTCTTT. The translation is CASSVEGGNTEAFF.